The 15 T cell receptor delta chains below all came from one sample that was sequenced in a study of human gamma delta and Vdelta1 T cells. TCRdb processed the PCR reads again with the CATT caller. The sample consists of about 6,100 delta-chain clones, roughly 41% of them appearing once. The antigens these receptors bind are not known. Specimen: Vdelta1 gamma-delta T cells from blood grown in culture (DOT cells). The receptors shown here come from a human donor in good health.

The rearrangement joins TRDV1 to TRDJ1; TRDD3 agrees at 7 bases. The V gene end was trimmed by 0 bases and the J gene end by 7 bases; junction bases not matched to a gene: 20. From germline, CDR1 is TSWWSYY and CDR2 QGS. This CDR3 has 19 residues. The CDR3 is CALGELPTWGADGRGKLIF. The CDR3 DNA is TGTGCTCTTGGGGAACTGCCTACCTGGGGGGCTGACGGTAGGGGTAAACTCATCTTT.

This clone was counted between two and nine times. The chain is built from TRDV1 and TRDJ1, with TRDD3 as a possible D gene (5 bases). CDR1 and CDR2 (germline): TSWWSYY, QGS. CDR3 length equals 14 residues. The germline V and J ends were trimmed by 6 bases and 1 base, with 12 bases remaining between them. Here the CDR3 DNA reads TGTGCTCTTGGCGTTAGGGGGGCCACCGATAAACTCATCTTT. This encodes CALGVRGATDKLIF.

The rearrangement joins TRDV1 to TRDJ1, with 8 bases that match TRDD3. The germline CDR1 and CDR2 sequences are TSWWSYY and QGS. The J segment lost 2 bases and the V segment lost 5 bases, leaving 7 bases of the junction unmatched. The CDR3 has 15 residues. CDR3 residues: CALGTDLGETDKLIF. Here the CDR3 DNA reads TGTGCTCTTGGGACGGATCTGGGGGAGACCGATAAACTCATCTTT.

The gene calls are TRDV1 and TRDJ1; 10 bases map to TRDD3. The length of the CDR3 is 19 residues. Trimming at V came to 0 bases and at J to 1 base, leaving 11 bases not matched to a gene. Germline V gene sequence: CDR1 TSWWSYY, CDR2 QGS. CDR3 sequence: CALGELGGGYGPGTDKLIF. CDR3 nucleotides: TGTGCTCTTGGGGAACTTGGAGGGGGATACGGGCCCGGCACCGATAAACTCATCTTT.

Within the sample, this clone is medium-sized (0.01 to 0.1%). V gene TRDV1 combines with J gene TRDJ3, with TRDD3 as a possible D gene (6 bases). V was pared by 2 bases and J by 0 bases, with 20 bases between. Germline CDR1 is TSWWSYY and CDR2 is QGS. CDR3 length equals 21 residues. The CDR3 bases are TGTGCTCTTGGGGAAATTGCCGGAGGGATATCGAGCTCCTGGGACACCCGACAGATGTTTTTC. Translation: CALGEIAGGISSSWDTRQMFF.

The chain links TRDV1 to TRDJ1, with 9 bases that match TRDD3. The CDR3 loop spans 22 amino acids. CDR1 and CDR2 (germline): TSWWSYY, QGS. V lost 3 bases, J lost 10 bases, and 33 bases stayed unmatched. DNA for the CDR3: TGTGCTCTTGGGGACTACCCCGGCCATCGAATCCCGCGGGGATACGGACCCCGTGGACTCATCTTT. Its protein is CALGDYPGHRIPRGYGPRGLIF.

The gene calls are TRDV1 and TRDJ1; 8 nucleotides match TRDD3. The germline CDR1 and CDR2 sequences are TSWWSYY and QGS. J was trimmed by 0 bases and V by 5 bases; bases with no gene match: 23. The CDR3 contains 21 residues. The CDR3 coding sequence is TGTGCTCTTGGGTCCCACTACCCTAAGATGTACTGGGGGCTGGACACCGATAAACTCATCTTT. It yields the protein CALGSHYPKMYWGLDTDKLIF.

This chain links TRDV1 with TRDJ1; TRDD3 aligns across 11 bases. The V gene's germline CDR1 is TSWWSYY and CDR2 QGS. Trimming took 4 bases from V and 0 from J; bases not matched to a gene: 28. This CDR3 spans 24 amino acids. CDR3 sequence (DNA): TGTGCTCTTGGGGGTCCCCCGTCCATCCTCCTCGTCTTACTGGGGGATAAGTACACCGATAAACTCATCTTT. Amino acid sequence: CALGGPPSILLVLLGDKYTDKLIF.

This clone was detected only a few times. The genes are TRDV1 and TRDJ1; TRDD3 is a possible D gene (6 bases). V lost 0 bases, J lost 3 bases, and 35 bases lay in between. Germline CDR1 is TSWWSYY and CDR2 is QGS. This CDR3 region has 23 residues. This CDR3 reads CALGELGSWGRVSIRDLSDKLIF. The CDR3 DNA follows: TGTGCTCTTGGGGAACTAGGGAGCTGGGGTCGGGTATCGATACGGGATTTGTCCGATAAACTCATCTTT.

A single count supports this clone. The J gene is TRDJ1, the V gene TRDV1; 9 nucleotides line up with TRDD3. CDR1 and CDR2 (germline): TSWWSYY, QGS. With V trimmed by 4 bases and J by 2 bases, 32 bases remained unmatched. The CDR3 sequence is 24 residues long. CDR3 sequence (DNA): TGTGCTCTTGGGGTTCGGAATCGTTCTAGATACTGGGGGAGTCTATACCATTCTACCGATAAACTCATCTTT. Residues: CALGVRNRSRYWGSLYHSTDKLIF.

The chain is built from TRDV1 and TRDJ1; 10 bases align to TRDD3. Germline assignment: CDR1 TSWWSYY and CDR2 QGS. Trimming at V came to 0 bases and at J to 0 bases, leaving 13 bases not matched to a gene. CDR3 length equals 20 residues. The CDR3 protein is CALGELGVLWGIQYTDKLIF. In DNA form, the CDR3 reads TGTGCTCTTGGGGAACTAGGGGTACTATGGGGGATACAGTACACCGATAAACTCATCTTT.

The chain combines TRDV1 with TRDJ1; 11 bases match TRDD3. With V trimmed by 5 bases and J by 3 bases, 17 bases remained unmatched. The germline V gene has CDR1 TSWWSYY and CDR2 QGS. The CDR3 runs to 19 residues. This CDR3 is CALGPPIRAGGYNPDKLIF. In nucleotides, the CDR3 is TGTGCTCTTGGGCCCCCAATCCGTGCTGGGGGATACAACCCCGATAAACTCATCTTT.

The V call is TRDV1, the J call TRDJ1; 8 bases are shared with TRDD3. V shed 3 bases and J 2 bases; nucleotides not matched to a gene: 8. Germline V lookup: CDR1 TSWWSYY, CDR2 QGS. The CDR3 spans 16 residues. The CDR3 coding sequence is TGTGCTCTTGGGGACGGCTCGGACTGGGGGACCGATAAACTCATCTTT. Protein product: CALGDGSDWGTDKLIF.

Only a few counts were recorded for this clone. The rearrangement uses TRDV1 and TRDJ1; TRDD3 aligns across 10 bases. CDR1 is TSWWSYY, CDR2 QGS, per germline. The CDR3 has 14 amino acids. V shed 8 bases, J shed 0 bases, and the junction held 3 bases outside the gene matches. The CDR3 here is CALFTGGYTDKLIF. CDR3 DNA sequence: TGTGCTCTTTTTACTGGGGGATACACCGATAAACTCATCTTT.

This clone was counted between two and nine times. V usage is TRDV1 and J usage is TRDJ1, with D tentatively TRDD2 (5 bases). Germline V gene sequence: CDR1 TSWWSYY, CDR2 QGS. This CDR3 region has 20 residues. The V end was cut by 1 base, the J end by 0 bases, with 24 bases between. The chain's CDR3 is CALGEPSQPTERAYTDKLIF. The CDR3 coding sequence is TGTGCTCTTGGGGAACCGTCCCAACCTACAGAAAGGGCGTACACCGATAAACTCATCTTT.